This T cell receptor (beta chain) was profiled in a study of blood T cell repertoires in COVID-19. At the level of the study: COVID-19 samples from acute and convalescent phases originated in the United States, Italy and Spain. Sources were T cells, B-cell-depleted T cells, or PBMCs; the material itself was cDNA or gDNA.

The CDR3 covers 14 residues. Germline V gene lookup returns CDR1 MRHNA and CDR2 SNTAGT. V was cut by 8 bases and J by 4 bases, with 16 bases left in between. Per the original data handling: Estimated nucleated cell counts came from reference gene primer amplification. Sequencing used immunoSEQ multiplex PCR; TCRdb keeps in-frame clones, though not all of them. Clone size and V and J calls were adopted from that table, with D and trimming inferred from the DNA. The sample comprises more than 90,000 clones, approximately 90% of which are singletons, and approximately 7.7% rests with the top ten. This chain connects TRBV6-4 to TRBJ2-3; no firm D call. The TCR sequence derives from a human donor in a cohort sampled during active COVID-19. Specimen: peripheral blood. The CDR3 here is CASSRDSPPDTQYF. The CDR3 DNA reads as TGTGCCAGCTCCCGCGACTCACCCCCAGATACGCAGTATTTT.